The 24 T cell receptor beta chains below come from one sample, sequenced in a study of CD8 T cells in Susac syndrome. Random hexamers primed reverse transcription of about 0.5 to 1 ug RNA. MiXCR, run by TCRdb on the immunoSEQ multiplex PCR reads, gives a single entry per CDR3 protein. The sample lists about 120,000 distinct CDR3 sequences; 80% to 95% were seen once. Specimen: CD4+ T cells from PBMCs. All receptors derive from a human donor in good health.

The genes are TRBV7-2 and TRBJ2-7, with TRBD1 identical over 10 bases. The CDR3 has 14 residues. The germline CDR1 and CDR2 sequences are SGHTA and FQGNSA. V lost 6 bases and J lost 6; bases outside the gene matches: 8. The CDR3 loop reads CASRFGTGVCEQYF. The CDR3 nucleotides read TGTGCCAGCAGATTCGGGACAGGGGTCTGCGAGCAGTACTTC. The full variable domain, with the rest looked up from reference TRBV7-2 and TRBJ2-7, is GAGVSQSPSNKVTEKGKDVELRCDPISGHTALYWYRQSLGQGLEFLIYFQGNSAPDKSGLPSDRFSAERTGGSVSTLTIQRTQQEDSAVYLCASRFGTGVCEQYFGPGTRLTVT.

The chain recombines TRBV7-3 with TRBJ2-4; D uncertain. CDR3 length: 14 residues. Germline values: CDR1 SGHTA, CDR2 FQGTGA. V was pared by 5 bases and J by 9 bases, with 17 bases between. CDR3 bases: TGTGCCAGCAGCCCCGACCCCCGACGGAGCATTCAGTACTTC. Protein product: CASSPDPRRSIQYF.

V usage is TRBV20-1 and J usage is TRBJ2-2, with 10 positions matching TRBD1. Trimming cost V 3 bases and J 7 bases; bases outside gene matches: 17. Germline V lookup: CDR1 DFQATT, CDR2 SNEGSKA (reference sequence). The CDR3 spans 18 residues. The CDR3 DNA reads TGCAGTGCTAGGGAGGGCTCGAGACAGGGGGCTCTAGGCGGGGAGCTGTTTTTT. Translation gives CSAREGSRQGALGGELFF.

The V call is TRBV5-1, the J call TRBJ2-2; D uncertain. Trimming took off 2 bases at V and 2 bases at J, with 10 bases between the two ends. Germline loops: CDR1 SGHRS, CDR2 YFSETQ. This CDR3 has 15 amino acids. The CDR3 sequence is CASSFEAHNTGELFF. Written as DNA, the CDR3 is TGCGCCAGCAGCTTCGAAGCACATAACACCGGGGAGCTGTTTTTT.

The chain uses TRBV19 and TRBJ1-2; no clear D. This CDR3 is built from 17 residues. In germline, CDR1 is LNHDA, CDR2 SQIVND (reference sequence). Between the trimmed V and J ends, which lost 6 bases and 4 bases, there was a span of 24 bases. The CDR3 region has the DNA TGTGCCAGTAGCCCTCCGGTAGGGCCAACCCTATTCTATGGCTACACCTTC. It codes for CASSPPVGPTLFYGYTF.

J is TRBJ2-5 and V is TRBV7-6, with a tentative D call TRBD1 (5 bases). Looked up from germline, CDR1 is SGHVS and CDR2 is FNYEAQ. This CDR3 contains 13 residues. V lost 5 bases, J lost 4 bases, and 11 bases lay in between. The CDR3 DNA reads as TGTGCCAGCAGCCAAGGGGTACGAGAGACCCAGTACTTC. This codes for CASSQGVRETQYF.

The chain uses TRBV10-3 and TRBJ2-1, with 10 bases fitting TRBD2. The germline CDR1 and CDR2 sequences are ENHRY and SYGVKD. V was clipped by 0 bases and J by 9 bases; unmatched bases: 5. CDR3 size: 15 residues. The CDR3 nucleotides read TGTGCCATCAGTGAGTCGACGCCTAGCGGGGGTGAGCAGTTCTTC. It translates to CAISESTPSGGEQFF.

This rearrangement joins TRBV3-1 to TRBJ1-1; 9 bases match TRBD1. The trim removed 5 bases at V and 8 bases at J, leaving 9 bases unmatched. The V gene's germline CDR1 is LGHDT and CDR2 YNNKEL (reference sequence). The CDR3 runs to 14 residues. The CDR3 sequence is CASSFTGGEGEAFF. The CDR3 nucleotides read TGTGCCAGCAGCTTTACAGGGGGCGAAGGGGAAGCTTTCTTT.

The J gene is TRBJ1-5, the V gene TRBV2; 7 positions match TRBD1. With 1 base clipped from V and 2 bases from J, the junction kept 2 bases outside the gene matches. CDR3 length: 15 amino acids. Germline values: CDR1 SNHLY, CDR2 FYNNEI. The CDR3 DNA sequence: TGTGCCAGCAGTGAAGAAGGACAGGGCAATCAGCCCCAGCATTTT. The encoded protein is CASSEEGQGNQPQHF. Together with reference TRBV2 and TRBJ1-5, the CDR3 gives the full variable domain: EPEVTQTPSHQVTQMGQEVILRCVPISNHLYFYWYRQILGQKVEFLVSFYNNEISEKSEIFDDQFSVERPDGSNFTLKIRSTKLEDSAMYFCASSEEGQGNQPQHFGDGTRLSIL.

This clonotype was recorded once. This chain connects TRBV6-5 to TRBJ1-2; D not resolved. Trimming pared 0 bases from V and 2 bases from J, leaving 4 bases between. CDR3 length equals 13 residues. CDR1 and CDR2 (germline): MNHEY, SVGAGI. CDR3 loop: CASSYSQNYGYTF. In nucleotides, the CDR3 is TGTGCCAGCAGTTACTCCCAGAACTATGGCTACACCTTC.

This CDR3 is CASSRYRAQEQFF. CDR3 DNA sequence: TGTGCCAGCAGCCGCTACAGGGCTCAGGAGCAGTTCTTC. The chain is built from TRBV3-1 and TRBJ2-1, with D possibly TRBD1 on 6 matching bases. This CDR3 is 13 amino acids long. V was pared by 4 bases and J by 10 bases, with 14 bases between. The germline V gene encodes CDR1 LGHDT and CDR2 YNNKEL (reference sequence).

The chain combines TRBV7-8 with TRBJ2-1; D may be TRBD1 (5 bases). Germline lookup yields CDR1 SGHVS and CDR2 FQNEAQ. The CDR3 spans 12 residues. V was pared by 4 bases and J by 10 bases, with 11 bases between. The CDR3 region has the DNA TGTGCCAGCAGCTCCAGGGCCTTCGAGCAGTTCTTC. Translation: CASSSRAFEQFF.

The J gene is TRBJ1-2, the V gene TRBV5-6; the D gene is possibly TRBD1 (5 bases). The CDR3 spans 12 residues. V gave up 4 bases and J gave up 6 bases, with 10 bases separating them. CDR1 and CDR2 (germline): SGHDT, YYEEEE. This CDR3 reads CASSRGGDGYTF. The CDR3 nucleotides read TGTGCCAGCAGCCGGGGGGGGGATGGCTACACCTTC. Combining the CDR3 with reference TRBV5-6 and TRBJ1-2 gives the whole variable domain DAGVTQSPTHLIKTRGQQVTLRCSPKSGHDTVSWYQQALGQGPQFIFQYYEEEERQRGNFPDRFSGHQFPNYSSELNVNALLLGDSALYLCASSRGGDGYTFGSGTRLTVV.

This chain joins TRBV9 and TRBJ1-1; D is unresolved. The V gene's germline CDR1 is SGDLS and CDR2 YYNGEE. CDR3 length: 14 amino acids. Between the trimmed V and J ends, which lost 0 bases and 6 bases, there was a span of 12 bases. The CDR3 spells CASSVVVKEAEAFF. Written as DNA, the CDR3 is TGTGCCAGCAGCGTAGTGGTGAAAGAGGCTGAAGCTTTCTTT.

The chain has TRBV4-2 and TRBJ1-1; 9 nucleotides align to TRBD1. The ends lost 1 base at V and 4 bases at J; junction bases unmatched: 7. Germline assignment: CDR1 LGHNA and CDR2 YNFKEQ. The CDR3 is 16 amino acids. CDR3 amino acids: CASSQVPGQGTTEAFF. As DNA, the CDR3 is TGTGCCAGCAGCCAAGTGCCGGGACAGGGAACCACTGAAGCTTTCTTT.

This chain links TRBV12-3 or TRBV12-4 with TRBJ2-2; 9 nucleotides line up with TRBD1. This CDR3 contains 20 residues. Unmatched junction bases numbered 16, after V lost 0 bases and J lost 5 bases. CDR3 sequence reads: CASSLALMGRGQGGTGELFF. The DNA for the CDR3 is TGTGCCAGCAGTTTAGCGCTAATGGGTCGGGGACAGGGTGGGACCGGGGAGCTGTTTTTT.

The chain is built from TRBV20-1 and TRBJ1-1; D uncertain. Germline V gene lookup returns CDR1 DFQATT and CDR2 SNEGSKA (reference sequence). V was trimmed by 5 bases and J by 1 base, leaving 8 bases between them. The CDR3 contains 12 residues. The CDR3 DNA reads as TGCAGTGCTTCGACACGGAACACTGAAGCTTTCTTT. Amino acid sequence: CSASTRNTEAFF.

This clonotype was counted only a few times. The chain is built from TRBV3-1 and TRBJ2-7, with D tentatively TRBD1 or TRBD2 (5 bases each). Germline CDR1 reads LGHDT; CDR2 reads YNNKEL (reference sequence). The CDR3 is 15 amino acids. V lost 4 bases and J lost 2, with 15 bases in between. The CDR3 protein is CASSPGPKPPYEQYF. DNA for the CDR3: TGTGCCAGCAGCCCGGGGCCTAAGCCCCCCTACGAGCAGTACTTC.

This chain joins TRBV24-1 and TRBJ2-5; D is possibly TRBD2 (6 bases). CDR3 length: 15 residues. Germline CDR1 reads KGHDR; CDR2 reads SFDVKD. Trimming shortened V by 2 bases and J by 0 bases, and 9 bases separated the two germline ends. The CDR3: CATSDSREYQETQYF. CDR3 DNA: TGTGCCACCAGTGATTCCCGGGAGTACCAAGAGACCCAGTACTTC.

The chain carries TRBV6-1 and TRBJ2-3, with a tentative D call TRBD1 (5 bases). This CDR3 spans 14 amino acids. V lost 6 bases and J lost 5, with 15 bases in between. Germline V gene lookup returns CDR1 MNHNS and CDR2 SASEGT. The CDR3 protein is CASRYAREGDTQYF. CDR3 DNA sequence: TGTGCCAGCAGATACGCCAGGGAAGGAGATACGCAGTATTTT.

The chain links TRBV6-2 or TRBV6-3 to TRBJ2-7; D not resolved. The CDR3 extends over 14 amino acids. Trimming removed 6 bases from V and 2 bases from J, with 14 bases in between. The V gene's germline CDR1 is MNHEY and CDR2 SVGEGT. CDR3 region: CASRRAGPAYEQYF. DNA of the CDR3: TGTGCCAGCAGGAGAGCCGGGCCCGCCTACGAGCAGTACTTC.

The chain is built from TRBV9 and TRBJ1-2, with 8 bases fitting TRBD1. V gave up 0 bases and J gave up 1 base; unmatched junction bases: 11. Germline V lookup: CDR1 SGDLS, CDR2 YYNGEE. The length of the CDR3 is 18 residues. The CDR3 DNA reads as TGTGCCAGCAGCGTAGTCCAAGGACAGGGAGGGCTTAACTATGGCTACACCTTC. Amino acid sequence: CASSVVQGQGGLNYGYTF.

The J gene is TRBJ2-3, the V gene TRBV9, with 9 bases that match TRBD1. This CDR3 region has 17 residues. V dropped 3 bases and J dropped 5; count of bases not matched to a gene: 13. CDR1 and CDR2 from the germline V gene are SGDLS and YYNGEE. The CDR3 loop is CASSGRPGTGRGDTQYF. Here the CDR3 DNA reads TGTGCCAGCAGCGGGCGTCCCGGGACAGGGCGAGGAGATACGCAGTATTTT.

The V gene is TRBV12-3 or TRBV12-4, the J gene TRBJ1-1, with D unclear. There are 13 residues in the CDR3. Trimming stripped 5 bases from V and 5 bases from J, with 12 bases between. CDR3 region: CASSAGPGTEAFF. Here the CDR3 DNA reads TGTGCCAGCAGTGCCGGACCGGGAACTGAAGCTTTCTTT.